This TCR beta chain is drawn from a study of vaccination effects on CD4 cells after COVID-19. Using immunoSEQ multiplex PCR, the repertoire was profiled, and TCRdb retains in-frame clones only, with some absent. The sample shows tens of thousands of clones, over 65% of them seen only once. The sample holds a few counts of this clone. The target antigen is unknown. The CDR3 loop spans 14 amino acids. Germline V gene data show CDR1 as DFQATT and CDR2 as SNEGSKA (reference sequence). Trimming took 3 bases from V and 4 from J, leaving 12 bases between them. ViraFEST assay sequencing came after antigen-specific CD4+ T cells were expanded with viral peptide pools. CD4+ T cell isolation took place after 10 days of culture. Among the vaccine recipients, none had a prior SARS-CoV-2 infection, and nucleocapsid antibodies were negative.

The clonotype originates from a human donor who received a COVID-19 vaccine. The sample here was CD4+ T cells from PBMCs cultured with HCoV-OC43 spike peptides, taken before COVID-19 vaccination. As for subset: HCoV-OC43 spike overlapping peptide pool stimulation. The rearrangement joins TRBV20-1 to TRBJ2-2; maybe TRBD1 (6 bases). The CDR3 sequence: CSASPGQFTGELFF. The CDR3 DNA follows: TGCAGTGCTAGTCCGGGACAATTCACCGGGGAGCTGTTTTTT.